A selection of T cell receptor beta chains follows, all from one sample in a study of T cell responses to AZD1222 COVID-19 vaccine. Here immunoSEQ multiplex PCR was the method, and the copy in TCRdb shows in-frame clones only, minus some. This sample yields tens of thousands of clones, of which approximately 89% are seen a single time; 2.2% belongs to the top ten. Sequencing was performed on peripheral blood, taken on day 0 of AZD1222 vaccination. The receptors come from an adult in good health. The CDR3 runs from the conserved cysteine through the conserved F or W. A D gene is named only where the DNA matches it firmly. The listing skips clone size in some rows; elsewhere it reads once, few, many or a size class.

v_gene	j_gene	abundance	d_gene	CDR3aa	CDR3nt
TRBV2	TRBJ2-2	NA	NA	CASRATGTVIGELFF	TGTGCCAGCAGGGCAACCGGGACCGTAATCGGGGAGCTGTTTTTT
TRBV2	TRBJ1-4	few	NA	CASTGRATNEKLFF	TGTGCCAGCACGGGCAGGGCGACTAATGAAAAACTGTTTTTT
TRBV28	TRBJ1-6	NA	NA	CASRDRDNSPLHF	TGTGCCAGCAGGGACAGAGATAATTCACCCCTCCACTTT
TRBV27	TRBJ2-3	NA	NA	CASSLQHTDTQYF	TGTGCCAGCAGTCTACAGCACACAGATACGCAGTATTTT
TRBV7-9	TRBJ2-7	NA	TRBD2	CASSLASGVYEQYF	TGTGCCAGCAGCTTAGCTAGCGGGGTTTACGAGCAGTACTTC
TRBV12-5	TRBJ1-5	NA	NA	CASGLGGSNQPQHF	TGTGCTAGTGGTTTGGGGGGGAGCAATCAGCCCCAGCATTTT
TRBV7-9	TRBJ1-3	once	NA	CASRTGTGNTIYF	TGTGCCAGCCGCACAGGGACTGGAAACACCATATATTTT
TRBV7-2	TRBJ2-3	NA	NA	CASSQGPSTDTQYF	TGTGCCAGCAGCCAGGGGCCTAGCACAGATACGCAGTATTTT
TRBV3-1/TRBV3-2	TRBJ1-2	NA	NA	CASSQESNYGYTF	TGTGCCAGCAGCCAAGAGTCTAACTATGGCTACACCTTC
TRBV7-2	TRBJ2-2	NA	NA	CASSYRGLPNTGELFF	TGTGCCAGCAGCTATCGGGGACTCCCTAACACCGGGGAGCTGTTTTTT
TRBV19	TRBJ2-7	medium-sized	NA	CASSPSSYEQYF	TGTGCCAGTAGTCCGAGCTCCTACGAGCAGTACTTC
TRBV18	TRBJ2-3	once	TRBD1	CASSGDRAPDTQYF	TGTGCCAGCTCTGGGGACAGGGCACCAGATACGCAGTATTTT
TRBV19	TRBJ2-6	NA	NA	CASRGGSGANVLTF	TGTGCCAGTAGAGGAGGGTCTGGGGCCAACGTCCTGACTTTC
TRBV2	TRBJ2-3	NA	NA	CASSTGLRGDTQYF	TGTGCCAGCAGTACGGGATTAAGGGGAGATACGCAGTATTTT
TRBV18	TRBJ2-1	NA	TRBD2	CASSPLAGGSNEQFF	TGTGCCAGCTCACCACTCGCGGGAGGATCCAATGAGCAGTTCTTC
TRBV14	TRBJ1-1	NA	NA	CASSPSESGTTEAFF	TGTGCCAGCAGCCCATCGGAATCGGGGACCACTGAAGCTTTCTTT
TRBV5-4	TRBJ2-5	NA	NA	CASDAGGETQYF	TGTGCCAGCGACGCAGGGGGGGAGACCCAGTACTTC
TRBV9	TRBJ2-2	NA	NA	CASSTQGSTGELFF	TGTGCCAGCAGCACCCAAGGGTCGACCGGGGAGCTGTTTTTT
TRBV6-1	TRBJ1-6	NA	TRBD1	CASSEAGQDNSPLHF	TGTGCCAGCAGTGAAGCCGGACAGGATAATTCACCCCTCCACTTT
TRBV7-8	TRBJ2-7	NA	NA	CASSRSPGHEQYF	TGTGCCAGCAGCAGAAGCCCGGGCCACGAGCAGTACTTC
TRBV30	TRBJ1-2	NA	NA	CAWNDYGYTF	TGTGCCTGGAACGATTATGGCTACACCTTC
TRBV30	TRBJ1-3	NA	NA	CAWKPGGISGNTIYF	TGTGCCTGGAAGCCGGGGGGTATATCCGGAAACACCATATATTTT